The sequence of this TCR beta chain was determined in a study of T cell responses to AZD1222 COVID-19 vaccine. Findings and caveats of the study: Females made up more of the donors, who were largely white British, and clonal diversity may have come out too low. Samples come after the peak T cell response, not at day 14. Reports indicate that nearly half of spike-specific TCRs are directed at unmutated variant regions.

The CDR3 is 14 amino acids. V was shortened by 0 bases and J by 1 base, with 4 bases between the two germline ends. Per germline, CDR1 KGHSH and CDR2 LQKENI. Worth noting for this clone: The antigen remains undetermined. The same CDR3 also results from other DNA sequences found in this sample.

The data were produced by immunoSEQ multiplex PCR, yet TCRdb's version contains in-frame clones alone and is incomplete. The profile shows some 190,000 clones, about 92% of them singletons. Sequencing used peripheral blood, obtained on day 0 of AZD1222 vaccination. The receptor comes from an adult in good health. This chain uses TRBV18 with TRBJ1-5; no definite D call. CDR3 coding DNA: TGTGCCAGCTCACCACCGTACAGCAATCAGCCCCAGCATTTT. Its protein product is CASSPPYSNQPQHF.